This passage covers 15 T cell receptor beta chains from one sample sequenced in a study of T cells in Graves' hyperthyroidism and ophthalmopathy. TCR beta CDR3 sequences were amplified from RNA transcripts. The HTBI primer set drove a first-round RT-PCR of the TCR CDR3. TCRdb reanalysed the multiplex PCR reads using MiXCR and keeps one entry per CDR3 protein. In the table there are around 300,000 distinct CDR3 sequences, roughly 15% of which are singletons. The sample was blood. The receptors originated from a woman between 50 and 59 years old with Graves' hyperthyroidism that later progressed to Graves' ophthalmopathy.

This clonotype appeared many times. This chain connects TRBV28 to TRBJ2-1; D possibly corresponds to TRBD2 (7 bases). This CDR3 region has 16 residues. Germline CDR1 reads MDHEN; CDR2 reads SYDVKM. The V end was cut by 6 bases, the J end by 2 bases, with 17 bases between. Here the CDR3 reads CASRGGGAATYNEQFF. The CDR3 DNA reads as TGTGCCAGCAGGGGGGGGGGGGCAGCTACCTACAATGAGCAGTTCTTC.

Turning to this clonotype: Just one base apart from a much larger clone, this may be a read error. The chain employs TRBV5-1 and TRBJ2-7, with 9 bases lining up with TRBD2. This CDR3 comprises 17 residues. J gave up 1 base and V 4 bases, and 12 bases lay outside the gene matches. The germline V gene has CDR1 SGHRS and CDR2 YFSETQ. CDR3 sequence reads: CASSTWGSGRTSYEQYF. CDR3 bases: TGCGCCAGCAGCACCTGGGGCAGCGGGAGGACATCCTACGAGCAGTACTTC.

V usage is TRBV7-2 and J usage is TRBJ2-7; 10 bases align to TRBD1. The length of the CDR3 is 16 residues. V trimming: 0 bases; J trimming: 2 bases; junction bases outside the gene matches: 4. CDR1 is SGHTA, CDR2 FQGNSA, per germline. The CDR3: CASSLAGTGAPYEQYF. Written as DNA, the CDR3 is TGTGCCAGCAGCTTAGCGGGGACAGGGGCGCCCTACGAGCAGTACTTC.

This sequence joins TRBV18 and TRBJ1-1, with 9 bases identical to TRBD1. The CDR3 has 16 residues. Looked up from germline, CDR1 is KGHSH and CDR2 is LQKENI. J lost 1 base, V lost 5 bases, and 8 bases had no gene match. DNA of the CDR3: TGTGCCAGCTCATCACAGGGGGCGGGGACGAACACTGAAGCTTTCTTT. This gives the protein CASSSQGAGTNTEAFF. The variable domain in full, completed from reference TRBV18 and TRBJ1-1, reads NAGVMQNPRHLVRRRGQEARLRCSPMKGHSHVYWYRQLPEEGLKFMVYLQKENIIDESGMPKERFSAEFPKEGPSILRIQQVVRGDSAAYFCASSSQGAGTNTEAFFGQGTRLTVV.

This clonotype was recorded at least ten times. The chain couples TRBV7-8 to TRBJ2-1; 8 nucleotides match TRBD2. With 5 bases clipped from V and 8 bases from J, the junction kept 11 bases outside the gene matches. The CDR3 is 15 residues long. Germline lookup yields CDR1 SGHVS and CDR2 FQNEAQ. In DNA, the CDR3 is TGTGCCAGCAGCGTCCGGGAGGGCCCTAGTTATGAGCAGTTCTTC. The encoded protein is CASSVREGPSYEQFF.

This clonotype was seen repeatedly, ten times or more. The chain recombines TRBV5-1 with TRBJ2-3, with 10 bases identical to TRBD2. The CDR3 is 17 amino acids. V trimming: 0 bases; J trimming: 2 bases; junction bases outside the gene matches: 6. Germline V gene lookup returns CDR1 SGHRS and CDR2 YFSETQ. The CDR3 sequence is CASSLVASGSPTDTQYF. The CDR3 DNA is TGCGCCAGCAGCTTGGTGGCTAGCGGGAGTCCCACAGATACGCAGTATTTT.

V is TRBV9 and J is TRBJ2-1; D may be TRBD2 (5 bases). V lost 0 bases to trimming and J lost 8 bases, with 15 bases between them. The V gene's germline CDR1 is SGDLS and CDR2 YYNGEE. The CDR3 loop spans 15 amino acids. The CDR3 DNA reads as TGTGCCAGCAGCGTAGCTTATGGGCTAGCCTATGAGCAGTTCTTC. Amino acid sequence: CASSVAYGLAYEQFF.

This clonotype was found many times. The chain recombines TRBV11-2 with TRBJ2-7; 8 bases are shared with TRBD1. Germline CDR1 is SGHAT and CDR2 is FQNNGV. The CDR3 sequence is 17 residues long. With 1 base clipped from V and 2 bases from J, the junction kept 10 bases outside the gene matches. Written as DNA, the CDR3 is TGTGCCAGCAGCTTAGCGCATGACAGGGGTTATCCCTACGAGCAGTACTTC. Residues: CASSLAHDRGYPYEQYF. Using reference TRBV11-2 and TRBJ2-7 for the parts outside the CDR3, the full variable domain is EAGVAQSPRYKIIEKRQSVAFWCNPISGHATLYWYQQILGQGPKLLIQFQNNGVVDDSQLPKDRFSAERLKGVDSTLKIQPAKLEDSAVYLCASSLAHDRGYPYEQYFGPGTRLTVT.

As for this clonotype: A much larger clone differs from this one at a single base, so this may be a read error. The genes are TRBV19 and TRBJ1-1, with D possibly TRBD1 on 6 matching bases. The V gene's germline CDR1 is LNHDA and CDR2 SQIVND (reference sequence). The CDR3 is 13 residues long. The CDR3 DNA is TGTGCCAGTAGTATACAGGGGTCCACTGAAGCTTCCTTT. It translates to CASSIQGSTEASF.

This clonotype was seen many times. J is TRBJ2-3 and V is TRBV5-1; the D is unclear. Germline V lookup: CDR1 SGHRS, CDR2 YFSETQ. The CDR3 is 14 amino acids. Deletions cut 1 base from V and 3 bases from J, with 9 bases between. The CDR3 region is CASSLWSETDTQYF. The DNA of the CDR3 is TGCGCCAGCAGCTTGTGGTCCGAAACAGATACGCAGTATTTT.

A note on this clonotype: A much larger clone differs by one base, so this may be a read error. The rearrangement uses TRBV20-1 and TRBJ1-2, with D perhaps TRBD1 (6 bases). The CDR3 spans 13 residues. Germline assignment: CDR1 DFQATT and CDR2 SNEGSKA (reference sequence). The ends were cut back, 8 bases at V and 3 bases at J, with 16 bases in the middle. CDR3 sequence: CSTNYREYYGYTF. In nucleotides, the CDR3 is TGCAGTACCAACTACAGGGAGTACTATGGCTACACCTTC.

The chain combines TRBV6-9 with TRBJ1-3, with D unresolved. V was cut by 3 bases and J by 2 bases, with 11 bases left in between. There are 15 residues in the CDR3. Germline lookup yields CDR1 MNHGY and CDR2 SVAAGI. This CDR3 reads CASSYRPDTGNTIYF. Written as DNA, the CDR3 is TGTGCCAGCAGTTACCGGCCAGATACTGGAAACACCATATATTTT.

This clonotype occurred many times. The chain uses TRBV12-3 or TRBV12-4 and TRBJ2-1, with a tentative D call TRBD2 (7 bases). The CDR3 contains 15 residues. The ends were cut back, 1 base at V and 7 bases at J, with 14 bases in the middle. The CDR3 reads CASSLGGGALNEQFF. The CDR3 nucleotides read TGTGCCAGCAGTTTAGGCGGGGGCGCGTTGAATGAGCAGTTCTTC.

This clonotype was seen at least ten times. The chain recombines TRBV20-1 with TRBJ2-1; perhaps TRBD2 as D (5 bases). Germline CDR1 and CDR2: DFQATT and SNEGSKA (reference sequence). The CDR3 has 14 amino acids. V was trimmed by 3 bases and J by 3 bases, leaving 12 bases between them. The CDR3 protein is CSARDSHLYNEQFF. The CDR3 nucleotides are TGCAGTGCTAGGGACTCACACCTCTACAATGAGCAGTTCTTC.

In its sample, this clonotype was seen many times. V gene TRBV6-1 combines with J gene TRBJ2-1; 11 bases map to TRBD2. Germline CDR1 is MNHNS and CDR2 is SASEGT. This CDR3 region has 16 residues. V lost 3 bases to trimming and J lost 8 bases; unmatched junction nucleotides: 9. The CDR3 nucleotides are TGTGCCAGCAGTGATCAACTAGCGGGAGTCCCGGATGAGCAGTTCTTC. As protein: CASSDQLAGVPDEQFF.